Detailed here is one TCR beta chain. Its antigen is still unknown. The data belong to a study of blood T cells in healthy people across ages. Study-wide results and caveats: Among T cells, TCR beta diversity per million cells dropped roughly linearly as age rose. Possibly, changes in expanded clonotypes were confounded because donor CMV status was unknown.

Next came a second PCR, run for about 6 to 12 cycles, which used a sample-barcoded 5' primer along with a J-beta primer mix. TCRdb re-called the 5' RACE reads with MiXCR, one entry per CDR3 protein. The data contain around 670,000 distinct CDR3 sequences, approximately 30% of them singletons. Russia was home to the donors, healthy Caucasian individuals aged roughly 6 to 95. Each sample provided at least 5 micrograms of extracted total RNA. Material for sequencing was blood. The sequence was obtained from a woman older than 75 in good health.

The CDR3 DNA reads as TGTGCCAGCAGTCCGACGGAGTCCTACGAGCAGTACTTC. Its translation is CASSPTESYEQYF. The chain is built from TRBV6-5 and TRBJ2-7; D is undetermined. V lost 5 bases to trimming and J lost 1 base, with 9 bases between them. Per germline, CDR1 MNHEY and CDR2 SVGAGI. This CDR3 is 13 amino acids long.